The 8 T cell receptor beta chains below come from one sample, sequenced in a study of CD8 T cells in Susac syndrome (dated by TCRdb to the late 2010s). The protocol used for the library was the immunoSEQ multiplex PCR assay. RNA was extracted using the RNeasy kit, and about 0.5 to 1 microgram was reverse transcribed with random hexamers. TCRdb passed the public sequencing reads through fastp at Q25 and MiXCR, retaining productive beta sequences. Every CDR3 protein is listed once, alongside the most common genes and DNA of its rows. For this sample the table gives around 300,000 distinct CDR3 sequences, of which just over 90% were detected only once. The top ten hold about 0.063% of the sample. Specimen: CD4+ T cells from PBMCs. Receptor source: a human donor with multiple sclerosis.

This clonotype showed up just once. The J gene is TRBJ1-6, the V gene TRBV11-2, with D hard to call. V lost 5 bases, J lost 11 bases, and 10 bases lay in between. Germline V gene data show CDR1 as SGHAT and CDR2 as FQNNGV. The CDR3 runs to 12 residues. CDR3 DNA: TGTGCCAGCAGCCTAGGACGGCCACCCCTCCACTTT. Translation: CASSLGRPPLHF.

This sequence joins TRBV12-3 or TRBV12-4 and TRBJ2-2; D remains ambiguous. The CDR3 has 14 residues. Trimming removed 8 bases at V and 1 base at J, with 11 bases between. The CDR3 loop reads CASGRDLNTGELFF. The CDR3 nucleotides read TGTGCCAGCGGAAGAGACCTGAACACCGGGGAGCTGTTTTTT.

The chain has TRBV30 and TRBJ2-1; TRBD1 aligns across 8 bases. The CDR3 has 14 amino acids. Germline CDR1 and CDR2: GTSNPN and SVGIG (reference sequence). Losses at the gene ends were 4 bases for V and 2 bases for J; bases not matched to a gene: 4. CDR3 nucleotides: TGTGCCTGGACCGGCAGGGGGCCCTACAATGAGCAGTTCTTC. Translated, it gives CAWTGRGPYNEQFF.

CDR3 residues: CASSWVQGMMNTEAFF. The CDR3 DNA follows: TGTGCCAGCAGTTGGGTACAGGGGATGATGAACACTGAAGCTTTCTTT. The V gene is TRBV6-2 or TRBV6-3, the J gene TRBJ1-1; 7 bases map to TRBD1. The CDR3 extends over 16 amino acids. The V and J ends lost 4 bases and 0 bases, in that order; junction bases with no gene match: 8. Germline V lookup: CDR1 MNHEY, CDR2 SVGEGT.

V and J are TRBV11-2 and TRBJ2-7; maybe TRBD2 (6 bases). The germline V gene encodes CDR1 SGHAT and CDR2 FQNNGV. This CDR3 comprises 14 residues. Trimming took off 8 bases at V and 2 bases at J, with 16 bases between the two ends. DNA of the CDR3: TGTGCCAGCGCTACTAGCCGAGAACCCTACGAGCAGTACTTC. It codes for CASATSREPYEQYF.

The chain employs TRBV19 and TRBJ2-3; 9 positions match TRBD1. V was pared by 5 bases and J by 11 bases, with 14 bases of the junction left unmatched. Per germline, CDR1 LNHDA and CDR2 SQIVND (reference sequence). CDR3 length equals 15 residues. CDR3 coding DNA: TGTGCCAGTAGTCAAGGGACAGGGAGGGAGGCTATGCAGTATTTT. Protein: CASSQGTGREAMQYF. Filled out from reference TRBV19 and TRBJ2-3, the complete variable domain reads DGGITQSPKYLFRKEGQNVTLSCEQNLNHDAMYWYRQDPGQGLRLIYYSQIVNDFQKGDIAEGYSVSREKKESFPLTVTSAQKNPTAFYLCASSQGTGREAMQYFGPGTRLTVL.

V gene TRBV18 combines with J gene TRBJ1-2; D unresolved. V gave up 1 base and J gave up 3 bases, with 9 bases separating them. Germline V lookup: CDR1 KGHSH, CDR2 LQKENI. The CDR3 totals 14 residues. CDR3 residues: CASSPRQADYGYTF. The CDR3 DNA reads TGTGCCAGCTCACCACGGCAGGCAGACTATGGCTACACCTTC.

The chain carries TRBV5-1 and TRBJ1-1, with D tentatively TRBD1 (6 bases). The length of the CDR3 is 15 residues. With 3 bases removed from V and 4 bases from J, the gap between germline ends came to 16 bases. Per the germline V gene, CDR1 is SGHRS and CDR2 is YFSETQ. The CDR3 sequence is CASSSRGGGGTEAFF. Here the CDR3 DNA reads TGCGCCAGCAGCTCCCGGGGGGGCGGGGGCACTGAAGCTTTCTTT.